The rows below give T cell receptor beta chains drawn from one sample of a study of monozygotic twins with cystic fibrosis. Data came from immunoSEQ multiplex PCR; TCRdb stores just in-frame clones and leaves some out. The data contain just over 35,000 clones, 75% to 95% of them singletons. Sequencing was done on a sample of blood. The receptors shown here come from a boy aged 2 to 10 with cystic fibrosis. Both conserved end residues are part of each CDR3. Fields, in order: clone size, D gene, J gene, CDR3 length, V gene, CDR3 DNA, CDR3 protein. D genes are given only for firm matches. Expanded clones get a size class; other rows say once, few or many, or leave the size out.

NA,NA,TRBJ1-1,16,TRBV5-5,TGTGCCAGCAGCCTCATATGGGGGCGCAAGGCCACTGAAGCTTTCTTT,CASSLIWGRKATEAFF
NA,TRBD1,TRBJ2-7,15,TRBV4-1,TGCGCCAGCAGCCTTACGACAGGGGAGTGGTACGAGCAGTACTTC,CASSLTTGEWYEQYF
NA,NA,TRBJ1-2,13,TRBV4-1,TGCGCCAGCGGGACCCTACCTCTTCATGGCTACACCTTC,CASGTLPLHGYTF
NA,TRBD2,TRBJ2-3,15,TRBV5-1,TGCGCCAGCAGCCACCGGGACTACCTCACAGATACGCAGTATTTT,CASSHRDYLTDTQYF
NA,NA,TRBJ2-7,15,TRBV5-6,TGTGCCAGCAGCTTGGAGGGTCACACCCCGACCGAGCAGTACTTC,CASSLEGHTPTEQYF
NA,NA,TRBJ2-7,14,TRBV6-5,TGTGCCAGCATCGCACCGGGTCCTGCCCACGAGCAGTACTTC,CASIAPGPAHEQYF
NA,NA,TRBJ2-5,14,TRBV6-5,TGTGCCAGCAGTTATGGGGGCGAGGGGGAGACCCAGTACTTC,CASSYGGEGETQYF
NA,NA,TRBJ1-2,16,TRBV7-9,TGTGCCAGCAGCTTAGTGGCGGCCATGGGGGGATCTGGCTACACCTTC,CASSLVAAMGGSGYTF
NA,NA,TRBJ2-1,16,TRBV6-5,TGTGCCAGCAGTTACTCGAGTTCCCCTTACTCCGGAGAGCAGTTCTTC,CASSYSSSPYSGEQFF
NA,NA,TRBJ2-7,13,TRBV7-6,TGTGCCAGCAGCTTAGCTGACAGTTACGAGCAGTACTTC,CASSLADSYEQYF
NA,NA,TRBJ1-2,12,TRBV19,TGTGCCAGTACCACCTCCTTCTATGGCTACACCTTC,CASTTSFYGYTF
few,NA,TRBJ1-1,11,TRBV19,TGTGCCAGTAGCGAGCGGACTGAAGCTTTCTTT,CASSERTEAFF
NA,NA,TRBJ2-3,13,TRBV7-9,TGTGCCAGCAGGGGGGGCCACACAGATACGCAGTATTTT,CASRGGHTDTQYF
NA,NA,TRBJ2-1,14,TRBV10-3,TGTGCCATCAGTGAGGCCGTCTCCTACAATGAGCAGTTCTTC,CAISEAVSYNEQFF
NA,TRBD1,TRBJ1-1,16,TRBV7-9,TGTGCCAGCAGCCAACCGGGACAGGGACGGATAACTGAAGCTTTCTTT,CASSQPGQGRITEAFF
NA,NA,TRBJ1-1,13,TRBV5-1,TGCGCCAGTACGCCTACAGGGAGCACTGAAGCTTTCTTT,CASTPTGSTEAFF
NA,TRBD1,TRBJ1-1,14,TRBV2,TGTGCCAGCAGTGCTGGACAGGGGGGCGCTGAAGCTTTCTTT,CASSAGQGGAEAFF
NA,NA,TRBJ2-7,11,TRBV29-1,TGCAGCGCTTCACAGGCGTACGAGCAGTACTTC,CSASQAYEQYF
NA,NA,TRBJ2-6,19,TRBV11-3,TGTGCCAGCAGCCGCCGCCCCGGACAGCTCAGCTCTGGGGCCAACGTCCTGACTTTC,CASSRRPGQLSSGANVLTF
NA,NA,TRBJ2-2,14,TRBV29-1,TGCAGCGTTACCGTTTCGGGGATCCGTGGGGAGCTGTTTTTT,CSVTVSGIRGELFF
NA,NA,TRBJ1-4,15,TRBV7-2,TGTGCCAGCAGCCAAAGTTCCCGGGACGGTGAAAAACTGTTTTTT,CASSQSSRDGEKLFF
NA,NA,TRBJ2-1,13,TRBV29-1,TGCAGCGTTGCGAGCCTATCCTACAATGAGCAGTTCTTC,CSVASLSYNEQFF
NA,NA,TRBJ2-5,15,TRBV2,TGTGCCAGCAATTTTAACGGGGGGCCTCAAGAGACCCAGTACTTC,CASNFNGGPQETQYF
NA,NA,TRBJ2-5,12,TRBV2,TGTGCCAGCACCATGGTTGGGGAGACCCAGTACTTC,CASTMVGETQYF
NA,NA,TRBJ1-1,14,TRBV11-3,TGTGCCAGCAGCGCAGCTTGGGGGAACACTGAAGCTTTCTTT,CASSAAWGNTEAFF
NA,TRBD2,TRBJ2-3,17,TRBV4-2,TGTGCCAGCAGCCAAGACCGGTCGGGGGGGCCCACAGATACGCAGTATTTT,CASSQDRSGGPTDTQYF
NA,NA,TRBJ1-2,14,TRBV7-9,TGTGCCAGCAGCCCTCCGGAGCCCTTGGATGGCTACACCTTC,CASSPPEPLDGYTF
NA,NA,TRBJ1-4,17,TRBV19,TGTGCCAGTAGTATAGCCGACTCGGGACGCCCTAATGAAAAACTGTTTTTT,CASSIADSGRPNEKLFF
NA,NA,TRBJ1-2,13,TRBV7-6,TGTGCCAGCAGCTTAGTAGGGAACTATGGCTACACCTTC,CASSLVGNYGYTF
NA,TRBD1,TRBJ2-5,14,TRBV5-1,TGCGCCAGCAGCTGGGTGACAGGGGAGGAGACCCAGTACTTC,CASSWVTGEETQYF
NA,NA,TRBJ2-2,14,TRBV19,TGTGCCACCAGCCGAGACAGCGGAACCGGGGAGCTGTTTTTT,CATSRDSGTGELFF
NA,TRBD1,TRBJ2-7,15,TRBV27,TGTGCCAGCAGTCCAAAGACAGGGTCCTCCTACGAGCAGTACTTC,CASSPKTGSSYEQYF
NA,NA,TRBJ2-7,14,TRBV5-6,TGTGCCAGCAGCTTGCGGGGGCTGGGCTACGAGCAGTACTTC,CASSLRGLGYEQYF
NA,NA,TRBJ1-2,13,TRBV28,TGTGCCAGCAGTGACGGGGCCTACTATGGCTACACCTTC,CASSDGAYYGYTF
NA,NA,TRBJ2-3,14,TRBV27,TGTGCCAGCAGTTTAGGCCCGGGATCAGATACGCAGTATTTT,CASSLGPGSDTQYF
NA,NA,TRBJ1-2,14,TRBV2,TGTGCCAGCAGCGAGAATACCCTAGGGTATGGCTACACCTTC,CASSENTLGYGYTF
NA,TRBD1,TRBJ2-7,16,TRBV4-1,TGCGCCAGCAGCCAAGATGAGACAGGGGCCACCTACGAGCAGTACTTC,CASSQDETGATYEQYF
NA,TRBD1,TRBJ1-2,14,TRBV6-1,TGTGCCAGCAGTGAAAGGGAGACAGGGTTTGGCTACACCTTC,CASSERETGFGYTF
NA,NA,TRBJ2-5,13,TRBV5-1,TGCGCCAGCAGCGGGGACAACCAAGAGACCCAGTACTTC,CASSGDNQETQYF
NA,NA,TRBJ1-1,14,TRBV2,TGTGCCAGCAGTGAGCGGTTTCAGAACACTGAAGCTTTCTTT,CASSERFQNTEAFF
NA,NA,TRBJ1-3,14,TRBV6-6,TGTGCCACTACCGGTTTGGTCTCTGGAAACACCATATATTTT,CATTGLVSGNTIYF
NA,NA,TRBJ2-3,14,TRBV2,TGTGCCAGCAGTGGTTTCCCCGACACAGATACGCAGTATTTT,CASSGFPDTDTQYF
NA,NA,TRBJ1-6,15,TRBV7-9,TGTGCCAGCAGCTTAGCCGGGAGCGTTAATTCACCCCTCCACTTT,CASSLAGSVNSPLHF
once,NA,TRBJ2-2,16,TRBV7-9,TGTGCCAGCAGCTTAGCCCCGGGGGGCGACACCGGGGAGCTGTTTTTT,CASSLAPGGDTGELFF
NA,NA,TRBJ1-3,16,TRBV11-2,TGTGCCAGCAGCTTAGTCGTCCAGGGGTCTGGAAACACCATATATTTT,CASSLVVQGSGNTIYF
NA,TRBD2,TRBJ2-7,16,TRBV7-2,TGTGCCAGCAGCTTAGAGGGACTAGCGGCGCTCTACGAGCAGTACTTC,CASSLEGLAALYEQYF
few,NA,TRBJ1-1,12,TRBV10-1,TGCGCCAGCAGCGGACCGAACACTGAAGCTTTCTTT,CASSGPNTEAFF
NA,TRBD1,TRBJ1-5,14,TRBV19,TGTGCCAGTAAGGGACAGGGGATCAATCAGCCCCAGCATTTT,CASKGQGINQPQHF
NA,NA,TRBJ1-2,16,TRBV4-2,TGTGCCAGCAGCCACTGGGATGGCAGACTTAACTATGGCTACACCTTC,CASSHWDGRLNYGYTF
NA,NA,TRBJ1-4,15,TRBV7-9,TGTGCCAGCAGCTTAGGGGGAGGTTTTGATGAAAAACTGTTTTTT,CASSLGGGFDEKLFF
NA,NA,TRBJ1-3,15,TRBV4-1,TGCGCCAGCAGCCAAGAGGCGAGGGAGGGAAACACCATATATTTT,CASSQEAREGNTIYF
NA,NA,TRBJ2-3,13,TRBV7-6,TGTGCCAGCAGCCAGACGGCGACAGATACGCAGTATTTT,CASSQTATDTQYF
NA,NA,TRBJ2-7,15,TRBV19,TGTGCCAGTAGTATATCGACTAGAACGGCCTACGAGCAGTACTTC,CASSISTRTAYEQYF
NA,NA,TRBJ2-7,14,TRBV28,TGTGCCAGCAGTAGACCGGGACACTCCTACGAGCAGTACTTC,CASSRPGHSYEQYF
NA,NA,TRBJ1-6,15,TRBV7-9,TGTGCCAGCAGCTTAAGATCCCCCGCTAATTCACCCCTCCACTTT,CASSLRSPANSPLHF
NA,TRBD1,TRBJ2-7,13,TRBV5-5,TGTGCCAGCAGCTCGGACAGGGCCTACGAGCAGTACTTC,CASSSDRAYEQYF